This TCR beta chain was sequenced during a study of CD8 T cells in Susac syndrome. TEMRA cells were enriched by FACS, while CD8+ and CD4+ T cells were obtained through a negative isolation that was performed magnetically. Reverse transcription of roughly 0.5 to 1 ug RNA was performed with random hexamers. MiXCR, run by TCRdb on the immunoSEQ multiplex PCR reads, gives a single entry per CDR3 protein. The table records approximately 75,000 distinct CDR3 sequences, approximately 95% of them present only once. V lost 5 bases and J 2 bases, leaving 12 bases between the germline ends. The CDR3 length is 14 residues. In germline, CDR1 is SEHNR, CDR2 FQNEAQ (reference sequence). This clonotype was observed once.

This clonotype was sampled from a human donor in good health. This chain uses TRBV7-9 with TRBJ1-2, with D maybe TRBD1 (5 bases). Material for sequencing was CD8+ T cells from PBMCs. In DNA, the CDR3 is TGTGCCAGCAGCCTTCTTCAGGGCAACTATGGCTACACCTTC. It is translated as CASSLLQGNYGYTF. The variable domain in full, with the rest retrieved from reference TRBV7-9 and TRBJ1-2, is DTGVSQNPRHKITKRGQNVTFRCDPISEHNRLYWYRQTLGQGPEFLTYFQNEAQLEKSRLLSDRFSAERPKGSFSTLEIQRTEQGDSAMYLCASSLLQGNYGYTFGSGTRLTVV.